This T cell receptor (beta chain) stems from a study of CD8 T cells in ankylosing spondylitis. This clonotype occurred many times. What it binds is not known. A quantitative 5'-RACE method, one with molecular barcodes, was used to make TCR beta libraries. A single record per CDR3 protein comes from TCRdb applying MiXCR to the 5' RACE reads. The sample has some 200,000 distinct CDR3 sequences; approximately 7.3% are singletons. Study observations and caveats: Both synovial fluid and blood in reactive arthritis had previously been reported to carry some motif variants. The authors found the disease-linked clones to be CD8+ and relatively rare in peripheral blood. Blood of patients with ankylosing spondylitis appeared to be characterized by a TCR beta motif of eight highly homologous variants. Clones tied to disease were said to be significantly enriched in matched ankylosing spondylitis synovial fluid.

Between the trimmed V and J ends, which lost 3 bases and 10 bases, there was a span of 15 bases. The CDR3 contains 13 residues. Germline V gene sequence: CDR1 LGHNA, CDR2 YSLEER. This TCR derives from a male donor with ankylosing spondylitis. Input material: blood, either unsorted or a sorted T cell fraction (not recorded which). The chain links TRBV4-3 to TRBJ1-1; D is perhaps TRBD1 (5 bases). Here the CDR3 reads CASSQDTESVAFF. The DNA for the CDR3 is TGCGCCAGCAGCCAGGACACAGAGAGTGTAGCTTTCTTT.